A selection of T cell receptor beta chains follows, all from one sample in a study of cytomegalovirus exposure and HLA in healthy donors. Only in-frame clones appear in the TCRdb table, and some are missing; sequencing was by immunoSEQ multiplex PCR. The sample consists of over 110,000 clones, about four fifths of them appearing once. The sample taken for sequencing was PBMCs. These receptors came from a woman in her thirties or forties in good health and CMV-seropositive. Both conserved end residues are part of each CDR3. The order of the fields is clone size, J gene, V gene, D gene, CDR3 protein, CDR3 DNA. A D gene is named only where the DNA matches it firmly. Size values are once, few and many counts, or a class for expanded clones, and some rows have none.

>-|TRBJ2-1|TRBV7-2|-
CASTVTVNNEQFF
TGTGCCAGCACCGTGACAGTTAACAATGAGCAGTTCTTC
>few|TRBJ2-7|TRBV2|-
CASSEGGLPSGEQYF
TGTGCCAGCAGTGAAGGAGGTCTCCCCTCGGGGGAGCAGTACTTC
>few|TRBJ1-3|TRBV25-1|-
CASSEAVAGAGNTIYF
TGTGCCAGCAGTGAAGCCGTTGCAGGGGCTGGAAACACCATATATTTT
>-|TRBJ1-1|TRBV29-1|TRBD1
CSVQGTGGRVTEAFF
TGCAGCGTTCAAGGAACAGGGGGCAGAGTCACTGAAGCTTTCTTT
>-|TRBJ1-2|TRBV7-2|TRBD1
CASSLTGGGYGYTF
TGTGCCAGCAGCCTCACAGGGGGCGGCTATGGCTACACCTTC
>-|TRBJ2-1|TRBV5-1|-
CASSLRGEGIYNEQFF
TGCGCCAGCAGCTTGAGGGGGGAGGGCATATACAATGAGCAGTTCTTC
>-|TRBJ2-5|TRBV14|-
CASSHIQETQYF
TGTGCCAGCAGCCATATCCAAGAGACCCAGTACTTC
>-|TRBJ2-7|TRBV5-1|-
CASSLTSGAGNYEQYF
TGCGCCAGCAGCTTGACGAGCGGCGCGGGAAACTACGAGCAGTACTTC
>-|TRBJ1-3|TRBV7-2|-
CASSFTRGDTIYF
TGTGCCAGCAGCTTTACACGTGGAGACACCATATATTTT
>-|TRBJ2-2|TRBV27|-
CASRVGLTTGELFF
TGTGCCAGCAGGGTGGGACTGACCACCGGGGAGCTGTTTTTT
>-|TRBJ2-3|TRBV7-3|TRBD2
CASSLTPTSGALGATQYF
TGTGCCAGCAGCTTAACCCCCACTAGCGGGGCTCTCGGCGCTACGCAGTATTTT
>few|TRBJ2-1|TRBV15|TRBD2
CASAGGGRFPSSYNEQFF
TGTGCCTCAGCCGGGGGCGGGAGGTTCCCAAGCTCCTACAATGAGCAGTTCTTC
>once|TRBJ1-2|TRBV15|TRBD1
CATSTGTGTSNYGYTF
TGTGCCACCAGCACCGGGACAGGTACTTCGAACTATGGCTACACCTTC
>few|TRBJ1-1|TRBV5-6|-
CASSLGQPWDTEAFF
TGTGCCAGCAGCTTGGGACAGCCTTGGGACACTGAAGCTTTCTTT
>-|TRBJ2-7|TRBV10-2|-
CASSEGEPYEQYF
TGCGCCAGCAGTGAGGGAGAACCTTACGAGCAGTACTTC
>-|TRBJ1-4|TRBV30|-
CAWSWQSNEKLFF
TGTGCCTGGAGCTGGCAGTCTAATGAAAAACTGTTTTTT
>-|TRBJ2-1|TRBV7-2|-
CASSAGTRNEQFF
TGTGCCAGCAGCGCCGGGACTCGGAATGAGCAGTTCTTC
>-|TRBJ2-5|TRBV2|TRBD1
CASSGQGAQETQYF
TGTGCCAGCAGCGGACAGGGGGCCCAAGAGACCCAGTACTTC
>-|TRBJ2-7|TRBV6-5|TRBD2
CASRLRLAGAYEQYF
TGTGCCAGCAGACTCCGACTAGCGGGAGCCTACGAGCAGTACTTC
>-|TRBJ2-7|TRBV6-5|-
CASSYEVSGLYEQYF
TGTGCCAGCAGTTATGAGGTTAGCGGCCTCTACGAGCAGTACTTC
>-|TRBJ2-1|TRBV5-1|TRBD2
CASRLKAGPPYNEQFF
TGCGCCAGCCGACTTAAAGCGGGACCCCCCTACAATGAGCAGTTCTTC
>once|TRBJ2-7|TRBV14|TRBD2
CASSRGDYRAYEQYF
TGTGCCAGCAGCCGAGGGGACTACCGAGCCTACGAGCAGTACTTC
>few|TRBJ2-6|TRBV5-1|-
CASSLWPRGANVLTF
TGCGCCAGCAGCTTGTGGCCCAGGGGGGCCAACGTCCTGACTTTC
>-|TRBJ2-1|TRBV5-5|-
CASSLERSSSYNEQFF
TGTGCCAGCAGCTTGGAGCGATCTAGCTCCTACAATGAGCAGTTCTTC
>-|TRBJ2-6|TRBV11-2|TRBD2
CASSGKGLAVPSGANVLTF
TGTGCCAGCAGCGGAAAGGGACTAGCGGTTCCCTCTGGGGCCAACGTCCTGACTTTC
>once|TRBJ2-3|TRBV30|TRBD2
CAWSYNSGSLTDTQYF
TGTGCCTGGAGTTACAATAGCGGGAGCTTAACAGATACGCAGTATTTT
>-|TRBJ1-6|TRBV30|-
CAWSATDRSFNSPLHF
TGTGCCTGGAGTGCAACCGACAGGTCGTTTAATTCACCCCTCCACTTT
>-|TRBJ2-4|TRBV4-1|TRBD2
CASSQPPGLAVKNIQYF
TGCGCCAGCAGCCAACCCCCAGGACTAGCGGTTAAAAACATTCAGTACTTC
>-|TRBJ1-1|TRBV9|-
CASSVHGGGRNTEAFF
TGTGCCAGCAGCGTCCACGGGGGGGGCCGGAACACTGAAGCTTTCTTT
>-|TRBJ1-5|TRBV6-1|-
CASSDVAGLQPQHF
TGTGCCAGCAGTGATGTCGCAGGGCTCCAGCCCCAGCATTTT
>-|TRBJ2-7|TRBV5-1|TRBD2
CASSGSGNNYEQYF
TGCGCCAGCAGCGGCAGCGGGAATAACTACGAGCAGTACTTC
>-|TRBJ2-7|TRBV5-1|TRBD2
CASSQRLAGRGEQYF
TGCGCCAGCAGCCAGCGACTAGCGGGACGGGGCGAGCAGTACTTC
>-|TRBJ1-2|TRBV6-6|TRBD1
CASIQDRFYGYTF
TGTGCCAGCATTCAGGACAGGTTCTATGGCTACACCTTC
>few|TRBJ2-3|TRBV19|-
CASSSSPEGDTQYF
TGTGCCAGTAGTAGCAGCCCGGAGGGGGATACGCAGTATTTT
>-|TRBJ2-1|TRBV5-1|TRBD2
CASSSQERESYNEQFF
TGCGCCAGCAGCTCCCAGGAGCGGGAGTCCTACAATGAGCAGTTCTTC
>-|TRBJ2-2|TRBV5-1|-
CASSLRQGYTAGELFF
TGCGCCAGCAGCTTGCGTCAGGGGTACACGGCCGGGGAGCTGTTTTTT
>-|TRBJ1-1|TRBV2|TRBD1
CASNPTGSNTEAFF
TGTGCCAGCAATCCGACAGGGTCAAACACTGAAGCTTTCTTT
>-|TRBJ2-1|TRBV18|-
CASSATATTHEQFF
TGTGCCAGCTCAGCCACAGCCACCACCCATGAGCAGTTCTTC
>-|TRBJ2-2|TRBV7-8|-
CASKSSVGPNTGELFF
TGTGCCAGCAAATCAAGTGTTGGGCCCAACACCGGGGAGCTGTTTTTT
>-|TRBJ2-3|TRBV29-1|TRBD2
CSVEGVAGRSTDTQYF
TGCAGCGTTGAAGGGGTAGCGGGACGTAGCACAGATACGCAGTATTTT
>-|TRBJ2-7|TRBV6-1|-
CASSDVERREQYF
TGTGCCAGCAGTGACGTGGAGAGACGGGAGCAGTACTTC
>-|TRBJ2-7|TRBV5-1|TRBD2
CASSLVPGLAGEQYF
TGCGCCAGCAGCTTGGTCCCGGGACTAGCCGGCGAGCAGTACTTC
>-|TRBJ2-1|TRBV7-2|TRBD1
CASTPGQSLNEQFF
TGTGCCAGCACCCCGGGACAGTCCCTCAATGAGCAGTTCTTC
>few|TRBJ2-5|TRBV4-1|-
CASSQGGHMTQETQYF
TGCGCCAGCAGCCAAGGAGGCCACATGACCCAAGAGACCCAGTACTTC
>-|TRBJ2-1|TRBV5-1|-
CASSPIPGTPSWDEQFF
TGCGCCAGCAGCCCCATCCCCGGGACTCCATCTTGGGATGAGCAGTTCTTC
>-|TRBJ2-3|TRBV13|-
CASSQRTEGDTQYF
TGTGCCAGCAGCCAACGGACAGAGGGAGATACGCAGTATTTT
>-|TRBJ2-7|TRBV10-3|TRBD1
CAIRDSSSYEQYF
TGTGCCATCCGGGACAGCAGCTCCTACGAGCAGTACTTC
>-|TRBJ1-2|TRBV28|-
CASSYLDRYYGYTF
TGTGCCAGCAGTTACTTAGACAGATACTATGGCTACACCTTC